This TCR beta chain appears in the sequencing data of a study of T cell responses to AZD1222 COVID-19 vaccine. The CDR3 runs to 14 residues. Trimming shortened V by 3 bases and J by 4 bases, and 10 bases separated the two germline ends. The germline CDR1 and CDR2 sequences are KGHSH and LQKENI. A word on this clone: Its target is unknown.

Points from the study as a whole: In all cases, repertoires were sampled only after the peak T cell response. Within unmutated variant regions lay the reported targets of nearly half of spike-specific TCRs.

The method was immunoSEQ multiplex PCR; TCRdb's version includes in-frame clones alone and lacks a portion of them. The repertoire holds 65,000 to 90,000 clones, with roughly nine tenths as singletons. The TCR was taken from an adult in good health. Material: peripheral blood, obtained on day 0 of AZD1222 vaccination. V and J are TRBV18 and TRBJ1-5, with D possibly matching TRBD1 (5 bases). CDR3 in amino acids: CASSPAGANQPQHF. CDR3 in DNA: TGTGCCAGCTCACCGGCCGGGGCTAATCAGCCCCAGCATTTT.